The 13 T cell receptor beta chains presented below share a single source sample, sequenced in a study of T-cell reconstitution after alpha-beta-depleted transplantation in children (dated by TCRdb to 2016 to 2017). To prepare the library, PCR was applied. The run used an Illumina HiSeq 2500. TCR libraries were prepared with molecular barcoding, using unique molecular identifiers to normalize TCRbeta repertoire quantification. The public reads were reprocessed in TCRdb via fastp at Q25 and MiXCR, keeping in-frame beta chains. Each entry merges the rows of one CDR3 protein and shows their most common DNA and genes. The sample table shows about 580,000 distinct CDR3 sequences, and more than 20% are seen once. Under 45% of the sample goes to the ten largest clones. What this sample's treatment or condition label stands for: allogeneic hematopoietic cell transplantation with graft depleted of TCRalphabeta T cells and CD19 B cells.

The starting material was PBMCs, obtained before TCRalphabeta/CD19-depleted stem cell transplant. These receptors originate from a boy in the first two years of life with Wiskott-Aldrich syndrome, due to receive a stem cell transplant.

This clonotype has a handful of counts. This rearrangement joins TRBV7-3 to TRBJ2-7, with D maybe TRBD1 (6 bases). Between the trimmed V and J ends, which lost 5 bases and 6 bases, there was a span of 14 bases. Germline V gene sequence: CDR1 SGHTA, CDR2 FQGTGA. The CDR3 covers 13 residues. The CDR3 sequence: CASSNHRDGEQYF. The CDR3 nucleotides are TGTGCCAGCAGCAACCACAGGGATGGCGAGCAGTACTTC. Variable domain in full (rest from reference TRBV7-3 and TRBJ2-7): GAGVSQTPSNKVTEKGKYVELRCDPISGHTALYWYRQSLGQGPEFLIYFQGTGAADDSGLPNDRFFAVRPEGSVSTLKIQRTERGDSAVYLCASSNHRDGEQYFGPGTRLTVT.

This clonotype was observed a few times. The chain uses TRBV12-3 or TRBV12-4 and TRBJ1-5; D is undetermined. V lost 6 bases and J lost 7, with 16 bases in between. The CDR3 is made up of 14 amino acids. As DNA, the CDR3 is TGTGCCAGCAGCCTTGCGGAGACCGAACAGCCCCAGCATTTT. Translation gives CASSLAETEQPQHF.

The CDR3 protein is CSVRLAGGYNEQFF. In nucleotides, the CDR3 is TGCAGCGTAAGACTAGCGGGAGGATACAATGAGCAGTTCTTC. The chain uses TRBV29-1 and TRBJ2-1; 13 bases map to TRBD2. Per germline, CDR1 SQVTM and CDR2 ANQGSEA. V gave up 6 bases and J gave up 4 bases; unmatched junction bases: 3. This CDR3 contains 14 residues.

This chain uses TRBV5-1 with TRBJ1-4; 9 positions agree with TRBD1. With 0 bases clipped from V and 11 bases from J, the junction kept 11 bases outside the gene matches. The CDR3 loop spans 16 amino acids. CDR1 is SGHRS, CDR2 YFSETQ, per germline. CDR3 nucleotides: TGCGCCAGCAGCTTGGATACCGGGACAGGGAACAAGAAACTGTTTTTT. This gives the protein CASSLDTGTGNKKLFF.

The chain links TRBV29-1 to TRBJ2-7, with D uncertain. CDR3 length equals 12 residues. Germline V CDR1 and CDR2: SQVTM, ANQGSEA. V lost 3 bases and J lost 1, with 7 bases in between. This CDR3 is CSVEKDSYEQYF. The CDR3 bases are TGCAGCGTTGAGAAAGATTCCTACGAGCAGTACTTC.

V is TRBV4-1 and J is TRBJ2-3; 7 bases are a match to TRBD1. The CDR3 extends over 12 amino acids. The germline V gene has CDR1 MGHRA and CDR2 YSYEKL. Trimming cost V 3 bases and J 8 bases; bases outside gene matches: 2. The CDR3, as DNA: TGCGCCAGCAGCCAGAACAGGGGTACGCAGTATTTT. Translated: CASSQNRGTQYF.

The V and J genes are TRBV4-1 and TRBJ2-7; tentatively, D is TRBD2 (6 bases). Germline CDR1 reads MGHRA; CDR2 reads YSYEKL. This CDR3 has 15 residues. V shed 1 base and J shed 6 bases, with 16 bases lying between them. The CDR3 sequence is CASSQGPGSPPEQYF. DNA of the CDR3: TGCGCCAGCAGCCAAGGCCCCGGGAGTCCCCCCGAGCAGTACTTC.

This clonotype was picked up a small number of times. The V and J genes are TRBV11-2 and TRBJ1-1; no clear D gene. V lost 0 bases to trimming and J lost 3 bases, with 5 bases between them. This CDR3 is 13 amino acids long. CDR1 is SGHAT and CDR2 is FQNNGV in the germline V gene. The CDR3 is CASSLEVDTEAFF. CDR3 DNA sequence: TGTGCCAGCAGCTTAGAGGTGGACACTGAAGCTTTCTTT.

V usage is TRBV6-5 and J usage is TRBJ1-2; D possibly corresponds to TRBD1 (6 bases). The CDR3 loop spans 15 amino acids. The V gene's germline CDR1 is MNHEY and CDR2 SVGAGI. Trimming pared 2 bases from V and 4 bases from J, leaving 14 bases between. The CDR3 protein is CASSYQNRQAYGYTF. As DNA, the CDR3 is TGTGCCAGCAGTTACCAAAATAGACAGGCCTATGGCTACACCTTC.

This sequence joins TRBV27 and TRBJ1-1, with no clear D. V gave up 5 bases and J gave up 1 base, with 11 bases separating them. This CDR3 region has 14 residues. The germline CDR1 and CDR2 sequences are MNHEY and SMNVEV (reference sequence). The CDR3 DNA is TGTGCCAGCAGTCCTCTTATGAGGAACACTGAAGCTTTCTTT. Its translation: CASSPLMRNTEAFF.

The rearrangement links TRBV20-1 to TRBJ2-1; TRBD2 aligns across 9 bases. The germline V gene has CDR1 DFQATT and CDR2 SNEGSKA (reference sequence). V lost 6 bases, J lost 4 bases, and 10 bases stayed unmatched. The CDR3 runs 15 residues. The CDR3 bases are TGCAGTGCCCCCCGGCGGGGGGGGGTTTACAATGAGCAGTTCTTC. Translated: CSAPRRGGVYNEQFF.

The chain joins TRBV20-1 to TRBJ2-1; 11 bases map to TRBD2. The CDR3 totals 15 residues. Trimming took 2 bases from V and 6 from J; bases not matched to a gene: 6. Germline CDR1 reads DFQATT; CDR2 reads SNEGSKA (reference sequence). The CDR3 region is CSARLLAGDPNEQFF. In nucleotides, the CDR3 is TGCAGTGCTAGATTACTAGCGGGAGATCCCAATGAGCAGTTCTTC.

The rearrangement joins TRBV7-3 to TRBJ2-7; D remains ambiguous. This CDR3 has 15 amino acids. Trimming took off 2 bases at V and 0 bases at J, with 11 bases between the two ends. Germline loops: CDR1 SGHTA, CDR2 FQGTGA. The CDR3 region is CASSLLGSSSYEQYF. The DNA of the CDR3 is TGTGCCAGCAGCTTATTAGGCAGCAGCTCCTACGAGCAGTACTTC.